This entry lists 8 T cell receptor beta chains sequenced from one sample in a study of radiation and T cells in renal cell carcinoma. Measured with immunoSEQ multiplex PCR; TCRdb has only the in-frame clones, and not every one. In the table there are 30,000 to 40,000 clones, over 70% of which are singletons. The time point was: blood 4 weeks post-SBRT, at nephrectomy. Described treatment: 15 Gy SBRT to primary tumor, nephrectomy 4 weeks later. This specimen was blood, taken from a patient whose treatment included radiotherapy and nephrectomy. These TCRs come from a man in his sixties with renal cell carcinoma.

This chain uses TRBV10-3 with TRBJ2-2, with D possibly being TRBD1 (6 bases). Trimming pared 3 bases from V and 0 bases from J, leaving 8 bases between. This CDR3 region has 15 residues. The germline gives CDR1 ENHRY, CDR2 SYGVKD. The CDR3 protein is CAISEGGANTGELFF. CDR3 DNA sequence: TGTGCCATCAGTGAAGGGGGAGCGAACACCGGGGAGCTGTTTTTT.

The chain couples TRBV7-2 to TRBJ2-7, with a weak D call TRBD2 (6 bases). V lost 2 bases and J 12 bases, leaving 17 bases between the germline ends. The CDR3 runs 13 residues. Germline V lookup: CDR1 SGHTA, CDR2 FQGNSA. The CDR3 nucleotides read TGTGCCAGCAGCTTAAACTTCCGGACTACCGCGTACTTC. This translates into CASSLNFRTTAYF.

This clone was observed a few times. This chain joins TRBV29-1 and TRBJ1-4, with 7 bases aligning to TRBD1. Per the germline V gene, CDR1 is SQVTM and CDR2 is ANQGSEA. The length of the CDR3 is 13 residues. The V segment lost 6 bases and the J segment 8 bases; nucleotides outside the gene matches: 9. The CDR3 protein is CSVATGSREKLFF. Written as DNA, the CDR3 is TGCAGCGTCGCGACAGGGTCTCGGGAAAAACTGTTTTTT.

Points on this clone: The CDR3 does not close with the conserved phenylalanine or tryptophan, likely indicating a read error. No DNA is shown, since the ends of the CDR3 on it are uncertain; the CDR3 is the one TCRdb lists. The V call is TRBV30, the J call TRBJ2-7; the table's D call, TRBD2, was not checked against the DNA. The CDR3 contains 15 residues when both ends are counted. The germline CDR1 and CDR2 sequences are GTSNPN and SVGIG (reference sequence). The CDR3 spells CAWKLELTHSLRAVL.

This chain links TRBV5-1 with TRBJ2-7, with D hard to call. This CDR3 region has 12 residues. Germline assignment: CDR1 SGHRS and CDR2 YFSETQ. V was trimmed by 4 bases and J by 5 bases, leaving 10 bases between them. The CDR3 here is CASSLETDEQYF. DNA for the CDR3: TGCGCCAGCAGCCTAGAAACGGACGAGCAGTACTTC.

This clone was detected only a few times. The rearrangement uses TRBV7-9 and TRBJ1-4; TRBD1 aligns across 8 bases. The CDR3 runs 14 residues. Germline CDR1 is SEHNR and CDR2 is FQNEAQ (reference sequence). The J segment lost 7 bases and the V segment lost 5 bases, leaving 6 bases of the junction unmatched. Written as DNA, the CDR3 is TGTGCCAGCAGCCCAGGACAGGGATTTGAAAAACTGTTTTTT. It is translated as CASSPGQGFEKLFF.

The J gene is TRBJ1-5, the V gene TRBV21-1; whether TRBD1, the table's D call, matches the DNA was not checked. TRBV21-1 is tagged as a pseudogene. The CDR3 length is 15 residues. The CDR3 spells CASSPSRVSNQPQHF. The CDR3 bases are TGTGCCAGCAGCCCCTCCAGGGTAAGCAATCAGCCCCAGCATTTT.

The rearrangement uses TRBV6-5 and TRBJ2-3; D is perhaps TRBD1 (5 bases). The CDR3 is made up of 16 amino acids. V was shortened by 4 bases and J by 3 bases, with 17 bases between the two germline ends. In germline, CDR1 is MNHEY, CDR2 SVGAGI. CDR3 sequence (DNA): TGTGCCAGCAGTTTTTTGGGGCAGGGTGGGACAGATACGCAGTATTTT. Its translation is CASSFLGQGGTDTQYF.